This TCR beta chain was sequenced for a study of technical replicates of blood from several donors. TCRdb's copy holds only in-frame clones and misses some; the assay was immunoSEQ multiplex PCR. The profile covers about 59,000 clones, with more than 75% appearing a single time and approximately 4.7% taken by the ten largest. The sample taken for sequencing was PBMCs. This receptor was obtained from a human donor in good health. Some clones in this sample may be carry-over from other donors' samples.

CDR3: CASSLEGVGETQYF. As DNA, the CDR3 is TGTGCCAGCAGCTTAGAGGGGGTCGGAGAGACCCAGTACTTC. This chain connects TRBV7-6 to TRBJ2-5, with a weak D call TRBD1 (6 bases). There are 14 residues in the CDR3. The V gene's germline CDR1 is SGHVS and CDR2 FNYEAQ. V lost 1 base, J lost 4 bases, and 10 bases lay in between. The full variable domain, with the rest looked up from reference TRBV7-6 and TRBJ2-5, is GAGVSQSPRYKVTKRGQDVALRCDPISGHVSLYWYRQALGQGPEFLTYFNYEAQQDKSGLPNDRFSAERPEGSISTLTIQRTEQRDSAMYRCASSLEGVGETQYFGPGTRLLVL.